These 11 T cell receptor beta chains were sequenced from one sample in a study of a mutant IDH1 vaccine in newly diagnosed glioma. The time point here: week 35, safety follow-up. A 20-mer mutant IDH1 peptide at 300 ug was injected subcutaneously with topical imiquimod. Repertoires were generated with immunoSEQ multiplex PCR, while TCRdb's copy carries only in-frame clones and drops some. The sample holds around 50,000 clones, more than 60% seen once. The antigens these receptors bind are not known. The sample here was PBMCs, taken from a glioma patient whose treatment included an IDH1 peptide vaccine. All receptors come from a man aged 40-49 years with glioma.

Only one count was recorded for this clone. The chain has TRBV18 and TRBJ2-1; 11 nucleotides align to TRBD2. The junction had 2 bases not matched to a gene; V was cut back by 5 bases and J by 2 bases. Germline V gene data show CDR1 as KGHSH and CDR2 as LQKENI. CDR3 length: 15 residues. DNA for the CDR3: TGTGCCAGCTCAGCGACTAGCGGGGCCTACAATGAGCAGTTCTTC. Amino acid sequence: CASSATSGAYNEQFF.

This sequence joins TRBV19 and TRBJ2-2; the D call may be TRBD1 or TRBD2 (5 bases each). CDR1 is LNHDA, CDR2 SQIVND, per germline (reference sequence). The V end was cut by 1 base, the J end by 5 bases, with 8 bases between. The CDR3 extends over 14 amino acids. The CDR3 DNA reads TGTGCCAGTAGTATAGTTGGGGGAACCGGGGAGCTGTTTTTT. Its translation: CASSIVGGTGELFF.

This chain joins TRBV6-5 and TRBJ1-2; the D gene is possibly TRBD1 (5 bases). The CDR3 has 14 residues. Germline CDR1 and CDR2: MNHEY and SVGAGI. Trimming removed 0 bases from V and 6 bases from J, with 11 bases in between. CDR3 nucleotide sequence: TGTGCCAGCAGTTACTCGGGCAGGGCCAATGGCTACACCTTC. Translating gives CASSYSGRANGYTF.

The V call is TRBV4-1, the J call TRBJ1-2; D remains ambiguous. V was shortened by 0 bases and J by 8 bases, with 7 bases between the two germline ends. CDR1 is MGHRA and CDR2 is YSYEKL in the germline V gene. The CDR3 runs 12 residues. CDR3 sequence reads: CASSQEYQGYTF. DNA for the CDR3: TGCGCCAGCAGCCAAGAGTATCAAGGCTACACCTTC.

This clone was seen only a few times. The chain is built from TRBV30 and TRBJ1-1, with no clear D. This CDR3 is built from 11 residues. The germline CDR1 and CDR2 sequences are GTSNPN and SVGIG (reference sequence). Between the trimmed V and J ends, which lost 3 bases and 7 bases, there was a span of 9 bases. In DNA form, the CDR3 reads TGTGCCTGGAGAGTGGGAGGTGAAGCTTTCTTT. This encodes CAWRVGGEAFF.

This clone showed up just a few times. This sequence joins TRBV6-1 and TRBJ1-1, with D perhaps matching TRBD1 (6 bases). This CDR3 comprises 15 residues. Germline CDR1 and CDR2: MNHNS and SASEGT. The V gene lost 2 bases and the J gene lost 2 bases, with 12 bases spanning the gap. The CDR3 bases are TGTGCCAGCAGTGAACTCGGGGGGCCTAACACTGAAGCTTTCTTT. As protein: CASSELGGPNTEAFF.

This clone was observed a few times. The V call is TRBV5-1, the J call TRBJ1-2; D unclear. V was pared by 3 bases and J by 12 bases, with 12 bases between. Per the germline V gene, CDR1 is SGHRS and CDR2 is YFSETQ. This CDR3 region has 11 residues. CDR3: CASSSPGEHTF. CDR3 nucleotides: TGCGCCAGCAGCTCCCCCGGGGAACACACCTTC.

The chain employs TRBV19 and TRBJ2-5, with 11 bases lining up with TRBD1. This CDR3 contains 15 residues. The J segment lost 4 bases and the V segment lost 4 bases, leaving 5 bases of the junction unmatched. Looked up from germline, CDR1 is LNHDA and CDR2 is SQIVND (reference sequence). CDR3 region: CASSTWGQGGETQYF. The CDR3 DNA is TGTGCCAGTAGTACTTGGGGACAGGGGGGAGAGACCCAGTACTTC.

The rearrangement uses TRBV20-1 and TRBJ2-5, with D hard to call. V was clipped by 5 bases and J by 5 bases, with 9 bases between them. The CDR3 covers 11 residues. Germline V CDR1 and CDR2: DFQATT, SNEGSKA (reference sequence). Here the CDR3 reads CSAEHGETQYF. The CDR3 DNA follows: TGCAGTGCTGAGCACGGGGAGACCCAGTACTTC.

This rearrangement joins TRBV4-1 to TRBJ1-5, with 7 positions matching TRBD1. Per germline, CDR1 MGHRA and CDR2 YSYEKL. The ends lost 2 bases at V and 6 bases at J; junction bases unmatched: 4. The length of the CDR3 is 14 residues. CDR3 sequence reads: CASSQNRGLQPQHF. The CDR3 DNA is TGCGCCAGCAGCCAAAACAGGGGCCTTCAGCCCCAGCATTTT.

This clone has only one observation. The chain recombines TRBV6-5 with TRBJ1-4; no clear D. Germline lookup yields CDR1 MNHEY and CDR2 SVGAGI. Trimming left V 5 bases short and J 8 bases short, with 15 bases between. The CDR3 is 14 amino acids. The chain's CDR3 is CASSDTDPREKLFF. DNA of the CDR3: TGTGCCAGCAGTGACACCGATCCCCGGGAAAAACTGTTTTTT.